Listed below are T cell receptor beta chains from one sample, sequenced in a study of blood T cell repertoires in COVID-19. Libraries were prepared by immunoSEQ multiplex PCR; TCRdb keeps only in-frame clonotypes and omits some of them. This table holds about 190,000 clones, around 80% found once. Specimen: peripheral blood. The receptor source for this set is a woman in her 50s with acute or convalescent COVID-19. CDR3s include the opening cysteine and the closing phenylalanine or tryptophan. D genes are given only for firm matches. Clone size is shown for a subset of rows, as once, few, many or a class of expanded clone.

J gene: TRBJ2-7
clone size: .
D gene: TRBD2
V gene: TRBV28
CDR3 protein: CATGLAGNYEQYF
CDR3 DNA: TGTGCCACCGGACTAGCGGGAAACTACGAGCAGTACTTC

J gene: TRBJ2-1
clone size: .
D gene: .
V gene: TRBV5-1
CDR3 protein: CASSPSGGGQFF
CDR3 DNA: TGCGCCAGCAGCCCCTCAGGGGGAGGGCAGTTCTTC

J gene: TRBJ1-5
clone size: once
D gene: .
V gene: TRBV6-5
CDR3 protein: CASSYQDRPQHF
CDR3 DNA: TGTGCCAGCAGCTATCAGGACAGGCCCCAGCATTTT

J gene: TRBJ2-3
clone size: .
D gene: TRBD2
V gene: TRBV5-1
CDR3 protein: CASSFGAGGSDTQYF
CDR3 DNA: TGCGCCAGCAGCTTCGGGGCGGGAGGCTCAGATACGCAGTATTTT

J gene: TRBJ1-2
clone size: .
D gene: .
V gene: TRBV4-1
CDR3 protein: CASSQDPGVYGYTF
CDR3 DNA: TGCGCCAGCAGCCAAGACCCAGGGGTCTATGGCTACACCTTC

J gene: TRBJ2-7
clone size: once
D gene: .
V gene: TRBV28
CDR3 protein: CASSFLYEQYF
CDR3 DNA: TGTGCCAGCAGTTTCTTATACGAGCAGTACTTC

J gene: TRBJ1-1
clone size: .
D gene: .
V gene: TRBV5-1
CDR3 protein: CASSFDVGNTEAFF
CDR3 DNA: TGCGCCAGCAGCTTTGATGTCGGGAACACTGAAGCTTTCTTT

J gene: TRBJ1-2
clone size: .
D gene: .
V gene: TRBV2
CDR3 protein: CASSEARGHGYTF
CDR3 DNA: TGTGCCAGCAGTGAGGCCAGGGGCCATGGCTACACCTTC

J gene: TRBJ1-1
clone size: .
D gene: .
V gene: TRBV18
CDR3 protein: CASSVARNTEAFF
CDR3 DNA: TGTGCCAGCTCCGTAGCTAGGAACACTGAAGCTTTCTTT

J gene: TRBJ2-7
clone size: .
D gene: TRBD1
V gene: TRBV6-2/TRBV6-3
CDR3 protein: CASSYSATGPYEQYF
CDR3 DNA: TGTGCCAGCAGTTACTCGGCGACAGGGCCCTACGAGCAGTACTTC

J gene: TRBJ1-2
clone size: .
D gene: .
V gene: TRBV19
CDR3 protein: CASSTPPGYGYTF
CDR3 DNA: TGTGCCAGTAGTACCCCCCCAGGCTATGGCTACACCTTC

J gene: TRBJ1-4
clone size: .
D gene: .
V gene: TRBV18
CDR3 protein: CASSARTPDREKLFF
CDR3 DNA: TGTGCCAGCTCAGCGAGGACACCGGATCGGGAAAAACTGTTTTTT

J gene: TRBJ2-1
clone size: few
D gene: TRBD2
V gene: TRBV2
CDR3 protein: CATAGVAGGPAEQFF
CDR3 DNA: TGTGCCACCGCCGGGGTTGCGGGAGGGCCCGCTGAGCAGTTCTTC

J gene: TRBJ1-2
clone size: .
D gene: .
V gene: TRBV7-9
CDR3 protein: CASGIGLIHYGYTF
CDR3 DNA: TGTGCCAGTGGGATAGGACTAATACACTATGGCTACACCTTC

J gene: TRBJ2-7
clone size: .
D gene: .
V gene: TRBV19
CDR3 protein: CASSIYFRYEQYF
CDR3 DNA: TGTGCCAGTAGTATTTATTTCAGATACGAGCAGTACTTC

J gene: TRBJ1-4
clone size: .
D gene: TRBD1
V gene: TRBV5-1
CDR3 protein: CASSLSGDRDEKLFF
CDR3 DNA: TGCGCCAGCAGCTTGTCGGGGGACAGGGATGAAAAACTGTTTTTT

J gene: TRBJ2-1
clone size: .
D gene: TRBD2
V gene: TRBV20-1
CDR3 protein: CSASPLAGGGQGYNEQFF
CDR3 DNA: TGCAGTGCTAGTCCCCTAGCGGGAGGAGGGCAGGGCTACAATGAGCAGTTCTTC

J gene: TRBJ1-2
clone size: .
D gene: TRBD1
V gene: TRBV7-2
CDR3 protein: CASSLDGTGGGYGYTF
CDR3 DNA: TGTGCCAGCAGCTTAGATGGGACAGGGGGCGGGTATGGCTACACCTTC

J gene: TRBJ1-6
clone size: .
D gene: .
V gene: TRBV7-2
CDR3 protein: CASSPLEAVSPLHF
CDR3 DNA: TGTGCCAGCAGTCCTCTAGAGGCAGTTTCACCCCTCCACTTT

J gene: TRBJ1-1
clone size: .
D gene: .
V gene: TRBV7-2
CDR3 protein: CASSLALNGYTEAFF
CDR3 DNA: TGTGCCAGCAGCTTAGCGTTAAACGGGTACACTGAAGCTTTCTTT

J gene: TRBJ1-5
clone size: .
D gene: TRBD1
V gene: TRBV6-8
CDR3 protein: CASILRGTGSNQPQHF
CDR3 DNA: TGTGCCAGCATACTCAGGGGGACTGGAAGCAATCAGCCCCAGCATTTT

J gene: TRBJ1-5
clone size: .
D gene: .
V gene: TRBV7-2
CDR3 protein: CASSLEAGDNQPQHF
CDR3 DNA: TGTGCCAGCAGCTTAGAGGCAGGGGACAATCAGCCCCAGCATTTT

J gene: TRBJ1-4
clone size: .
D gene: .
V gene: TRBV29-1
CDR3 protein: CSASPRENEKLFF
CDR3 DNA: TGCAGCGCCTCCCCCAGGGAAAATGAAAAACTGTTTTTT

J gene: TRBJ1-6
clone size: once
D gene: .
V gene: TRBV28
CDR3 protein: CASSLVPGSYNSPLHF
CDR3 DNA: TGTGCCAGCAGTTTAGTGCCAGGCTCCTATAATTCACCCCTCCACTTT

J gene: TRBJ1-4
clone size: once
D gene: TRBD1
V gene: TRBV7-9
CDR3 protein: CASSLGYLQGANEKLFF
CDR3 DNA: TGTGCCAGCAGCTTAGGTTATTTGCAGGGGGCTAACGAAAAACTGTTTTTT

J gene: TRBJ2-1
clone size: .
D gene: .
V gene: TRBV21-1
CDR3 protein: CASSKDLSRGYSYNEQFF
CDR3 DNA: TGTGCCAGCAGCAAAGACCTAAGCAGGGGGTACTCCTACAATGAGCAGTTCTTC

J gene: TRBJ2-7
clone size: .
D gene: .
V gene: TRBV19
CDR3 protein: CASSVGGSYEQYF
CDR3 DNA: TGTGCCAGTAGTGTCGGCGGTAGCTACGAGCAGTACTTC

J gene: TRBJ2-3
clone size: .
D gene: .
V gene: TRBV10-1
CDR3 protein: CATSRTVTDTQYF
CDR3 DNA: TGCGCCACCAGCAGGACAGTAACAGATACGCAGTATTTT

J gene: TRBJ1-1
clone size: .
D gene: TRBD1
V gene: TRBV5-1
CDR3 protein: CASSSKNRGPMNTEAFF
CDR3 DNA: TGCGCCAGCAGCTCGAAAAACAGGGGACCTATGAACACTGAAGCTTTCTTT

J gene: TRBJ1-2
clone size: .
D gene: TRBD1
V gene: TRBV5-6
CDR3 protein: CASSLDRGAYTF
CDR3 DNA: TGTGCCAGCAGCTTGGACAGGGGAGCCTACACCTTC

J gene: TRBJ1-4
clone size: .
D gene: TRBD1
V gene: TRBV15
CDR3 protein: CATRDREANEKLFF
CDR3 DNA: TGTGCCACCAGGGACAGGGAAGCTAATGAAAAACTGTTTTTT

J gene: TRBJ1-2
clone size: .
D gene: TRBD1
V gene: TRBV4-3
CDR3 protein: CASSQYAGTGVNGYTF
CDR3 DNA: TGCGCCAGCAGCCAATACGCCGGGACAGGCGTAAATGGCTACACCTTC

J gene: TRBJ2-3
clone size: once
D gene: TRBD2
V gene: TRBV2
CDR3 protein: CASSPPAGRTDTQYF
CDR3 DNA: TGTGCCAGCAGTCCCCCAGCGGGGCGCACAGATACGCAGTATTTT

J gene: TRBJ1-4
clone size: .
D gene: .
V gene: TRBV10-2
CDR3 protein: CASSVQGGEKLFF
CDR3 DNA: TGCGCCAGCAGTGTACAGGGTGGTGAAAAACTGTTTTTT

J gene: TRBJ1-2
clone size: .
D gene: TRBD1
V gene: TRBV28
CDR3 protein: CASSSSQGAGPFGGYTF
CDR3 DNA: TGTGCCAGCAGCTCTTCACAGGGGGCCGGGCCCTTTGGAGGCTACACCTTC

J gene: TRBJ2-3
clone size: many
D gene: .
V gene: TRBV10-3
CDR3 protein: CAISFPRDLLVGGTDTQYF
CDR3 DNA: TGTGCCATCAGCTTTCCCCGGGACTTGCTGGTGGGGGGCACAGATACGCAGTATTTT

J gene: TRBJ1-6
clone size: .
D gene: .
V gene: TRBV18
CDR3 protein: CASSPESGNPSPLHF
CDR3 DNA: TGTGCCAGCTCACCGGAGTCGGGGAACCCTTCACCCCTCCACTTT

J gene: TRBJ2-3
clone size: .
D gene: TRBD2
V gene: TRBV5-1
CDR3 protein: CASSLKAGGSDTQYF
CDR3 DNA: TGCGCCAGCAGCTTGAAAGCGGGGGGGTCGGATACGCAGTATTTT

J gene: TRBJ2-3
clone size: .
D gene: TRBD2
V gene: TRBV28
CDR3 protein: CASSLGTSELDTQYF
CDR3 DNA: TGTGCCAGCAGCTTAGGGACTAGCGAACTAGATACGCAGTATTTT

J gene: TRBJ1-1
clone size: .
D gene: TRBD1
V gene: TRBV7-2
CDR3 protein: CASSPQGAGLFTEAFF
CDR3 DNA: TGTGCCAGCAGCCCACAGGGGGCTGGGTTGTTCACTGAAGCTTTCTTT

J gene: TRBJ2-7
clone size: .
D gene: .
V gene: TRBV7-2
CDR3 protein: CASSRTIVYEQYF
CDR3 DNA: TGTGCCAGCAGTCGGACTATAGTCTACGAGCAGTACTTC

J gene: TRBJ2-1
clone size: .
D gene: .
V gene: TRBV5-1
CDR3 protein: CASSLITPSERNEQLF
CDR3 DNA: TGCGCCAGCAGCTTGATTACGCCAAGCGAGAGGAATGAGCAGCTCTTC

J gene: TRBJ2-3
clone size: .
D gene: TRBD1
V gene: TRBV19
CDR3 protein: CASSIALQPGTGVTDTQYF
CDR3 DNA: TGTGCCAGTAGTATAGCTCTACAACCCGGGACAGGGGTCACAGATACGCAGTATTTT

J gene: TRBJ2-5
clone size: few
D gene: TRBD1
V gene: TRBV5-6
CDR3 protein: CASSGDSLWTETQYF
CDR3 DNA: TGTGCCAGCAGCGGGGACAGTCTGTGGACGGAGACCCAGTACTTC

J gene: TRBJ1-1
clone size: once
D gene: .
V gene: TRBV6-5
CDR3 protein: CASRRAGGMNTEAFF
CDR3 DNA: TGTGCCAGCAGGAGGGCCGGCGGAATGAACACTGAAGCTTTCTTT

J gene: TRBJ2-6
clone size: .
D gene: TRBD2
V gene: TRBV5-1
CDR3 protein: CASSSSGGASGANVLTF
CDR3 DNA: TGCGCCAGCAGCTCCAGCGGGGGGGCCTCTGGGGCCAACGTCCTGACTTTC

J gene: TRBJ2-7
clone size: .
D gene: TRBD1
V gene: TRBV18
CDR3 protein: CASSPPGTGGKQYF
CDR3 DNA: TGTGCCAGCTCACCCCCCGGGACAGGGGGCAAGCAGTACTTC

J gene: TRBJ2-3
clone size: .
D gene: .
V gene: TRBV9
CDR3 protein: CASSVGPLVGTDTQYF
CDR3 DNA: TGTGCCAGCAGCGTAGGTCCCCTCGTAGGCACAGATACGCAGTATTTT